This T cell receptor (beta chain) was captured by sequencing in a study of early T cells in non-severe SARS-CoV-2 infection. For the study at large: Sequenced bulk RNA came from whole blood that was unsorted, and chains were unpaired.

Whole-study results and caveats: The VDJdb matching leaned toward anti-spike CD8 responses and overlooked private and CD4 specificities.

The CDR3 covers 16 residues. The germline V gene encodes CDR1 LNHDA and CDR2 SQIVND (reference sequence). With 1 base removed from V and 4 bases from J, the gap between germline ends came to 16 bases. As to this clonotype: Its target is unknown.

Attached unique molecular identifiers marked individual cDNA molecules. TCRdb reanalysed the 5' RACE reads using MiXCR and keeps one entry per CDR3 protein. The sample lists around 66,000 distinct CDR3 sequences, roughly 5.7% seen once, with 3.4% in the top ten. The receptor was derived from an adult who was a healthcare worker with PCR-confirmed SARS-CoV-2 infection or an uninfected control (not recorded which). V is TRBV19 and J is TRBJ1-2; D gene unclear. The source material was whole blood, sampled at baseline. The CDR3 spells CASSIGLGRSFYGYTF. CDR3 nucleotide sequence: TGTGCCAGTAGTATAGGCTTAGGACGGTCCTTCTATGGCTACACCTTC.